These 5 T cell receptor beta chains came from one sample sequenced in a study of cytomegalovirus exposure and HLA in healthy donors. Method: immunoSEQ multiplex PCR; TCRdb's copy keeps in-frame clones and lacks some. The data contain approximately 120,000 clones, approximately 94% of them singletons. Input material: PBMCs. These receptors all stem from a woman aged 18-30 years in good health and CMV-seronegative.

J is TRBJ1-2 and V is TRBV7-2; D ambiguous. The V and J ends lost 5 bases and 2 bases respectively, with 9 bases between them. The germline CDR1 and CDR2 sequences are SGHTA and FQGNSA. The CDR3 sequence is 13 residues long. The CDR3 nucleotides read TGTGCCAGCAGCCCAGGTGCCAACTATGGCTACACCTTC. It is translated as CASSPGANYGYTF.

The V and J genes are TRBV19 and TRBJ1-5, with TRBD1 matching over 9 bases. Germline CDR1 and CDR2: LNHDA and SQIVND (reference sequence). V gave up 4 bases and J gave up 5 bases; unmatched junction bases: 6. CDR3 size: 15 residues. For the CDR3, the DNA is TGTGCCAGTAGTACAGGGACAGGGCCTTATCAGCCCCAGCATTTT. Translated, it gives CASSTGTGPYQPQHF.

The chain carries TRBV27 and TRBJ2-3, with D hard to call. Trimming took 2 bases from V and 2 from J, leaving 8 bases between them. CDR1 is MNHEY, CDR2 SMNVEV, per germline (reference sequence). The CDR3 contains 14 residues. The DNA of the CDR3 is TGTGCCAGCAGTTTAAGCTACTACACAGATACGCAGTATTTT. This codes for CASSLSYYTDTQYF.

The V call is TRBV5-5, the J call TRBJ1-1; 8 bases are shared with TRBD1. From germline, CDR1 is SGHKS and CDR2 YYEKEE (reference sequence). The CDR3 has 15 amino acids. The V gene end was trimmed by 3 bases and the J gene end by 6 bases; junction bases not matched to a gene: 10. In nucleotides, the CDR3 is TGTGCCAGCAGCTACCGGCTCAGGGGGCTTCCTGAAGCTTTCTTT. Encoded protein: CASSYRLRGLPEAFF.

The V gene is TRBV19, the J gene TRBJ2-4, with 12 bases lining up with TRBD1. The CDR3 sequence is 17 residues long. From germline, CDR1 is LNHDA and CDR2 SQIVND (reference sequence). After removal of 5 bases from V and 2 bases from J, the junction contained 7 bases not matched to a gene. The CDR3 sequence is CASSATGTGGPKNIQYF. The CDR3 coding sequence is TGTGCCAGTAGTGCAACTGGGACAGGGGGCCCCAAAAACATTCAGTACTTC.